Given below is one T cell receptor beta chain in context. Antigen unknown. TCRdb reprocessed the 5' RACE reads; each CDR3 protein has one entry and no DNA is given. The repertoire table contains 400,000 to 500,000 distinct CDR3 sequences. This CDR3 comprises 16 residues. Germline lookup yields CDR1 MNHEY and CDR2 SMNVEV (reference sequence). This sample stems from a study of T cells expressing NK-cell markers. Across the study: Sorted T-cell subsets CD3+CD56+NKG2C+, CD3+CD56+NKG2C- and CD3+CD56-NKG2C+ were TCR beta-sequenced. Broader study findings: The study found these clonotypes also leading the CD3+CD56-NKG2C+ fraction in a few donors.

The V call is TRBV27, the J call TRBJ2-3; TCRdb gives TRBD1 as the D gene, but with no DNA this cannot be confirmed. The sequenced sample was blood T cells: a sorted CD56 or NKG2C T cell subset, CD4+ or CD8+ T cells, or bulk PBMC T cells (not recorded which). This TCR came from a woman between 18 and 70 years old in good health. CDR3 sequence: CASNPGQFTSTDTQYF.